This T cell receptor beta chain derives from a study of control samples from healthy donors and cancer patients. The table came from immunoSEQ multiplex PCR; TCRdb's copy has only in-frame clones and leaves some out. The sample lists approximately 160,000 clones, approximately 94% occurring once. The length of the CDR3 is 13 residues. Trimming left V 3 bases short and J 1 base short, with 7 bases between. The germline CDR1 and CDR2 sequences are MDHEN and SYDVKM. The genes are TRBV28 and TRBJ2-7; no firm D call. This TCR derives from a woman younger than 35 in good health. Sequenced material: blood. CDR3 amino acids: CASSFRESYEQYF. The CDR3 bases are TGTGCCAGCAGTTTTCGAGAATCCTACGAGCAGTACTTC.